These T cell receptor beta chains were read from a single sample in a study of T cells in Graves' hyperthyroidism and ophthalmopathy. MiXCR, run by TCRdb on the multiplex PCR reads, gives a single entry per CDR3 protein. The table records around 600,000 distinct CDR3 sequences, approximately 15% of them present only once. Material for sequencing was blood. The receptors derive from a woman aged 30 to 39 with Graves' hyperthyroidism. The CDR3 runs from the conserved cysteine through the conserved F or W.

v_call cdr3_aa
TRBV4-3 CASSQEFGTGVGQYF
TRBV5-4 CASSLERGWDSPLHF
TRBV20-1 CSAEGGTSGRWYEQYF
TRBV6-1 CASSPWSEETQYF
TRBV28 CASSLESYGYTF
TRBV20-1 CSARVSEAGVEQFF
TRBV3-1 CASSLLAGYPSDEQYF
TRBV4-2 CASSQEGHATNEKLFF
TRBV7-2 CASSFWTGNSPLHF
TRBV5-8 CASSLQVGADTQYF
TRBV7-8 CASSLGQISNQPQHF
TRBV5-1 CASSLGGGGLNTGELFF
TRBV11-3 CASSLGAPSYNEQFF
TRBV5-8 CASSSPLHF
TRBV28 CASSPRPSNQPQHF
TRBV12-3/TRBV12-4 CASSFGGIAEAFF
TRBV28 CASSKSGRSYNEQFF
TRBV7-3 CASSLLGQGTGELFF
TRBV7-2 CASSLTGAKNIQYF
TRBV7-2 CASSPGTSETGELFF
TRBV18 CASSPIHPMNTEAFF
TRBV2 CASRTGPRETQYF
TRBV28 CASSSGQGASETQYF
TRBV9 CASSARQSSYEQYF
TRBV6-2/TRBV6-3 CASSLPGTGLVEQYF
TRBV3-1 CASSHARADTQYF
TRBV5-1 CASSLEVGRQSAYF
TRBV29-1 CSALGGASGSYEQYF
TRBV7-9 CASSQAGRRFEAFF
TRBV6-2/TRBV6-3 CASSFGLAGGGDTQYF
TRBV11-2 CASSPLAGHLGYF
TRBV20-1 CSAPDRGQNEQYF
TRBV12-3/TRBV12-4 CASSAAGTGGNYGYTF
TRBV20-1 CSATAGSTEELFF
TRBV30 CAWRKRLLGRGSSYNEQFF
TRBV5-1 CASSDLAGGRNEQFF
TRBV2 CASSRDRLNGYEQYF
TRBV5-5 CASRRISTNEKLFF
TRBV28 CASKNPAGGGEQYF
TRBV27 CASSLRFGPGVSEQYF
TRBV6-1 CASSADRNQPQHF
TRBV20-1 CSVIPNTEAFF